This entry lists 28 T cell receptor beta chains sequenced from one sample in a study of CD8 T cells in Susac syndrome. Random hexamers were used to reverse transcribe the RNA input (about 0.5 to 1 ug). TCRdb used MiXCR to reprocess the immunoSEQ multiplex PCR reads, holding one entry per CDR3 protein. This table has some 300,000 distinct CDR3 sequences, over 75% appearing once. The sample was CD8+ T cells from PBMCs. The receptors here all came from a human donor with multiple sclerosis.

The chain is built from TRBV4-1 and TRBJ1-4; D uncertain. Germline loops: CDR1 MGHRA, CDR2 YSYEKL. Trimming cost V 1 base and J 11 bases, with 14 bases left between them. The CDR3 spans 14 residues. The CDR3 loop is CASSQGGASEKLFF. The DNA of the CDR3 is TGCGCCAGCAGCCAAGGAGGAGCGAGTGAGAAACTGTTTTTT.

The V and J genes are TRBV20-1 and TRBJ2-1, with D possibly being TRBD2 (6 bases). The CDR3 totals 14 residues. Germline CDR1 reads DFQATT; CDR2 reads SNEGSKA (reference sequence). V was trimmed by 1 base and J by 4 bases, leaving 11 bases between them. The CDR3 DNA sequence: TGCAGTGCTAGAGTTCGCGGGACGTACAATGAGCAGTTCTTC. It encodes CSARVRGTYNEQFF.

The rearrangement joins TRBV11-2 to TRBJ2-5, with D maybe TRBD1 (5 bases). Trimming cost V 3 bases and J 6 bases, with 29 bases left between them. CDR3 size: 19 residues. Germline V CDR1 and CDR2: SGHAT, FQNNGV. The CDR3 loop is CASSFYPVKRTLSMQTQYF. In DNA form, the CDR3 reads TGTGCCAGCAGCTTCTACCCCGTGAAAAGGACACTGAGTATGCAGACCCAGTACTTC.

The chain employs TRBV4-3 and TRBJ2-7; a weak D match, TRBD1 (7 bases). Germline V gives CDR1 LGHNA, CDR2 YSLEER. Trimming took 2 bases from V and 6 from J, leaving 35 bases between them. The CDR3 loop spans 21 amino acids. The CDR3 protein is CASSQNAQRGVGGGASGEQYF. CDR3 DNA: TGCGCCAGCAGCCAAAACGCCCAACGAGGAGTAGGAGGGGGCGCCTCTGGCGAGCAGTACTTC.

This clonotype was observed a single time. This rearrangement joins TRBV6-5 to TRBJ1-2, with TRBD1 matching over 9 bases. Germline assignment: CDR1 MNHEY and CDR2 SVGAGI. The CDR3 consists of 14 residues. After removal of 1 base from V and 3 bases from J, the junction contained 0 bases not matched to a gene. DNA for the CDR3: TGTGCCAGCAGTTACTGGACAGGGGACTATGGCTACACCTTC. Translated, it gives CASSYWTGDYGYTF.

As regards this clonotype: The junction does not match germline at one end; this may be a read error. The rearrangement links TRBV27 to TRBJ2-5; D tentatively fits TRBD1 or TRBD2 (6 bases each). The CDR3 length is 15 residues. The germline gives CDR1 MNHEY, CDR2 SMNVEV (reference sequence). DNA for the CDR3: TGCGCCAGCAGTTTAAGCTGGGGGGCGAGTGAGACCCAGTACTTC. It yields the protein CASSLSWGASETQYF.

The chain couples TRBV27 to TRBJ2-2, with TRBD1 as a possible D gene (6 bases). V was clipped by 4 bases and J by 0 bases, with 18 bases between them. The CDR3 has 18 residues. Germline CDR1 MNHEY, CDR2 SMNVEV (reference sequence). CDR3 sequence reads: CASSSDRGHSSNTGELFF. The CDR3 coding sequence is TGTGCCAGCAGTTCCGACCGGGGACACTCTTCGAACACCGGGGAGCTGTTTTTT.

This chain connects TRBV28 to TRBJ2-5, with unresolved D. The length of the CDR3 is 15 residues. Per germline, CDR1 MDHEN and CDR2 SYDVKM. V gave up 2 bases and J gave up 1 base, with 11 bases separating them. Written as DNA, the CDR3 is TGTGCCAGCAGTTTAATGAAGGGAAGCCAAGAGACCCAGTACTTC. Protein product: CASSLMKGSQETQYF.

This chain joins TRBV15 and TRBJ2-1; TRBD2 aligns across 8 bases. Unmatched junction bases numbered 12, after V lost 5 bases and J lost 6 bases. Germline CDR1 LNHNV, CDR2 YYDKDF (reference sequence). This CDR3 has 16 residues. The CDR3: CATSGGGVSGINEQFF. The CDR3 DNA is TGTGCCACCAGCGGCGGGGGAGTTAGCGGGATCAATGAGCAGTTCTTC.

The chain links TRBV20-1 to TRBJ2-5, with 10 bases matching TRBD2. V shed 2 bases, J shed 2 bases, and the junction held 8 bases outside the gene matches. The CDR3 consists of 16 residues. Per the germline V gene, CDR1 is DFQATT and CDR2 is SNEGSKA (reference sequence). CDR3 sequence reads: CSARNSGTSEQETQYF. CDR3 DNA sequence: TGCAGTGCTAGAAATTCCGGGACTAGCGAACAAGAGACCCAGTACTTC.

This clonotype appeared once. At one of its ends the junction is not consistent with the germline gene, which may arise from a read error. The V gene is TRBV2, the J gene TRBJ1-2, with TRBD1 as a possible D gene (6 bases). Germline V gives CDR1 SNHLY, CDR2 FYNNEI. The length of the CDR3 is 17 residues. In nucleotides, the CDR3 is TGTGCCAGAAGTGGGGACACGGGGGACACCGTCGACTATGGCTACACCTTC. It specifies CARSGDTGDTVDYGYTF.

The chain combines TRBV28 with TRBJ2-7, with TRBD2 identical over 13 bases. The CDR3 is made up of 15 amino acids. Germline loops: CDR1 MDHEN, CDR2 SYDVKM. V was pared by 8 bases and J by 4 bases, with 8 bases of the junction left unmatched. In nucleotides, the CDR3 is TGTGCCAGCGGACCTAAGACTAGCGGGAGGTACGAGCAGTACTTC. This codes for CASGPKTSGRYEQYF.

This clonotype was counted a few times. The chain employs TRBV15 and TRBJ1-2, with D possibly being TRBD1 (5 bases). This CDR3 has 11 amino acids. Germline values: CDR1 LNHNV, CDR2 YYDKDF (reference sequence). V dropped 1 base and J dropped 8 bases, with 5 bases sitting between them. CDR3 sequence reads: CATSRGGGYTF. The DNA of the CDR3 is TGTGCCACCAGCAGAGGGGGGGGCTACACCTTC.

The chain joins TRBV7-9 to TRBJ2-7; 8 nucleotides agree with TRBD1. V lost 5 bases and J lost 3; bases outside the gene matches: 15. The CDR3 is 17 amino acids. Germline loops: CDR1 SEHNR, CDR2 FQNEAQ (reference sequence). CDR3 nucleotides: TGTGCCAGCAGCCCGGACCGGACAGGGCCCTTAGGCTACGAGCAGTACTTC. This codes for CASSPDRTGPLGYEQYF.

The CDR3 DNA is TGTGCCAGCACCGCCTTCGGGACTAGCGGTTACAATGAGCAGTTCTTC. Translating gives CASTAFGTSGYNEQFF. V usage is TRBV27 and J usage is TRBJ2-1; 11 bases are shared with TRBD2. After removal of 7 bases from V and 4 bases from J, the junction contained 9 bases not matched to a gene. The CDR3 is made up of 16 amino acids. Germline V gives CDR1 MNHEY, CDR2 SMNVEV (reference sequence).

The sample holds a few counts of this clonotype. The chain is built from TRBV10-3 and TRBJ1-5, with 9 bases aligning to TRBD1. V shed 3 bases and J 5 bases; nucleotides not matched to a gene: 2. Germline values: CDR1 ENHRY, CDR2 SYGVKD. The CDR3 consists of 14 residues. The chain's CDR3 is CAISERQGDQPQHF. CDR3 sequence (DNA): TGTGCCATCAGTGAACGACAGGGGGATCAGCCCCAGCATTTT.

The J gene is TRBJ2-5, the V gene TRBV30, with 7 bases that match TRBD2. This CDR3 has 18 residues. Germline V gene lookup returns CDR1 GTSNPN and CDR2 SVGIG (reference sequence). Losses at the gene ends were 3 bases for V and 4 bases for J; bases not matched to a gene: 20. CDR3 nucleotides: TGTGCCTGGAGAAGGGGTAGTGCTTTACTAGCGCATTCAGAGACCCAGTACTTC. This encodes CAWRRGSALLAHSETQYF.

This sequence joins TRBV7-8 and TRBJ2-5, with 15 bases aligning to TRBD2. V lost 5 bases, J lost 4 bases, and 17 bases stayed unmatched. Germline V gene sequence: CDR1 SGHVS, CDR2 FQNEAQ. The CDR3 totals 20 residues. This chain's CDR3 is CASSLTAGLAGGPMGETQYF. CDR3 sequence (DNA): TGTGCCAGCAGCCTTACCGCGGGACTAGCGGGAGGACCTATGGGAGAGACCCAGTACTTC.

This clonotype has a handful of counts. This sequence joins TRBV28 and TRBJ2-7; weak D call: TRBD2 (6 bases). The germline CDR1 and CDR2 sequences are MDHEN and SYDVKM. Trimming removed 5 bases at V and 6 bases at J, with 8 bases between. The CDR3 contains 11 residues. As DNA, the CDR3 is TGTGCCAGCAGTACCGGGGGCGAGCAGTACTTC. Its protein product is CASSTGGEQYF.

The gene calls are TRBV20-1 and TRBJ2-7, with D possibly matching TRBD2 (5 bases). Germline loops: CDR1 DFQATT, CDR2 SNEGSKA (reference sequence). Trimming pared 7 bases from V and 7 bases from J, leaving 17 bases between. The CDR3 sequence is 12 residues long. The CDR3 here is CSVATVGREQYF. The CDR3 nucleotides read TGCAGTGTGGCTACCGTGGGGAGAGAGCAGTACTTC.

CDR3 region: CSVAWQGASYEQYF. DNA for the CDR3: TGCAGCGTTGCGTGGCAGGGGGCTTCCTACGAGCAGTACTTC. V is TRBV29-1 and J is TRBJ2-7; 8 nucleotides agree with TRBD1. V gave up 4 bases and J gave up 1 base; unmatched junction bases: 6. The CDR3 has 14 amino acids. Germline V gene lookup returns CDR1 SQVTM and CDR2 ANQGSEA.

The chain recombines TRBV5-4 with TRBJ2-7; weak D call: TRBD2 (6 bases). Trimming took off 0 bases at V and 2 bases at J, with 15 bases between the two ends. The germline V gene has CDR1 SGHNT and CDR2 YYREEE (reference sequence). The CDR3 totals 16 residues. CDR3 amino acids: CASSLVVGGGAYEQYF. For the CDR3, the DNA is TGTGCCAGCAGCTTGGTCGTAGGTGGAGGGGCCTACGAGCAGTACTTC. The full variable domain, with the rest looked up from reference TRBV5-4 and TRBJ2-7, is ETGVTQSPTHLIKTRGQQVTLRCSSQSGHNTVSWYQQALGQGPQFIFQYYREEENGRGNFPPRFSGLQFPNYSSELNVNALELDDSALYLCASSLVVGGGAYEQYFGPGTRLTVT.

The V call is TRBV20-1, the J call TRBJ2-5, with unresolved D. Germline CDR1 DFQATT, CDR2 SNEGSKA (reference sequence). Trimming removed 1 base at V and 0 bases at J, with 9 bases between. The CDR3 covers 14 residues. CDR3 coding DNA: TGCAGTGCTAGAGTCGACTGGAACCAAGAGACCCAGTACTTC. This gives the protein CSARVDWNQETQYF.

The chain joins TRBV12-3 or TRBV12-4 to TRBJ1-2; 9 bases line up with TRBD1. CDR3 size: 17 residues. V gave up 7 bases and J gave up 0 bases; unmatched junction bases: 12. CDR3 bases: TGTGCCAGCACCCGCCGTGGGACAGGGCCGTCTAACTATGGCTACACCTTC. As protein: CASTRRGTGPSNYGYTF.

CDR3 coding DNA: TGTGCCAGCAGCTTAGTAAGACTACCCCAAGAGGGCCAGTACTTC. Protein: CASSLVRLPQEGQYF. V usage is TRBV7-6 and J usage is TRBJ2-5; D is possibly TRBD2 (5 bases). The V end lost 1 base, the J end lost 10 bases, and 19 bases lay between the germline ends. From germline, CDR1 is SGHVS and CDR2 FNYEAQ. The CDR3 totals 15 residues.

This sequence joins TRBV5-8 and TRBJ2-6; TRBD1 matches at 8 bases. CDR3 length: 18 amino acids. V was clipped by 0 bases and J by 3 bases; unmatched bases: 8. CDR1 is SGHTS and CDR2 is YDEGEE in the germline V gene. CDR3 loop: CASSLGTGMVHGANVLTF. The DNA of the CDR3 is TGTGCCAGCAGCTTGGGGACAGGGATGGTCCATGGGGCCAACGTCCTGACTTTC. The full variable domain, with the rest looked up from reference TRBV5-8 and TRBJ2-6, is EAGVTQSPTHLIKTRGQQATLRCSPISGHTSVYWYQQALGLGLQFLLWYDEGEERNRGNFPPRFSGRQFPNYSSELNVNALELEDSALYLCASSLGTGMVHGANVLTFGAGSRLTVL.

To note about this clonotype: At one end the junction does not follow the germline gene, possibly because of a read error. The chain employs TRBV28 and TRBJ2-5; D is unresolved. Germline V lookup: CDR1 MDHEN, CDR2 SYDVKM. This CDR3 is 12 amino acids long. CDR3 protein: CAGSPVRETQYF. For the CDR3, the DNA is TGTGCCGGCAGCCCAGTTAGGGAGACCCAGTACTTC.

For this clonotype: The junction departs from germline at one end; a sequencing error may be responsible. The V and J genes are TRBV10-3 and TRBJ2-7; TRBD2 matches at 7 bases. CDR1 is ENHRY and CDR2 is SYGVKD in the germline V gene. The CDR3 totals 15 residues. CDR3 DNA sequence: TGTGTCATCAGTGAGTTCGGGAGGACTCCCTACGAGCAGTACTTC. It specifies CVISEFGRTPYEQYF.